This is a list of T cell receptor beta chains from one sample in a study of Tregs in tolerant kidney transplant recipients. Profiled with immunoSEQ multiplex PCR; TCRdb holds only in-frame clones, not every one. Of about 88,000 clones listed, roughly 92% are singletons. Material: CD8+ T cells from blood. These receptors were collected from a human donor in good health. The CDR3 runs from the conserved cysteine through the conserved F or W. D genes are given only for firm matches. Clone sizes are given selectively: once, few, many, or a class where the clone is expanded.

clone_size j_call d_call v_call cdr3_aa cdr3_nt
NA TRBJ2-7 NA TRBV11-2 CASSLAWTDYEQYF TGTGCCAGCAGCTTAGCGTGGACAGACTACGAGCAGTACTTC
NA TRBJ2-3 NA TRBV10-3 CAISDSPDTQYF TGTGCCATCAGTGATTCCCCAGATACGCAGTATTTT
NA TRBJ2-3 TRBD2 TRBV5-1 CASSLRTSGGADRYTDTQYF TGCGCCAGCAGCCTCCGGACTAGCGGGGGGGCCGATCGATACACAGATACGCAGTATTTT
NA TRBJ2-1 TRBD1 TRBV7-7 CASSLRGTVIWHEQFF TGTGCTAGCAGCTTGAGGGGGACAGTAATTTGGCATGAGCAGTTCTTC
NA TRBJ2-3 TRBD2 TRBV7-7 CASSLGLADTDTQYF TGTGCCAGCAGCTTAGGACTAGCGGACACAGATACGCAGTATTTT
once TRBJ2-3 TRBD2 TRBV19 CASSIVASGSTDTQYF TGTGCCAGTAGTATAGTGGCTAGCGGTAGCACAGATACGCAGTATTTT
NA TRBJ2-7 NA TRBV30 CAWSVYSYEQYF TGTGCCTGGAGTGTATACTCCTACGAGCAGTACTTC
NA TRBJ2-1 NA TRBV10-3 CAISDPTGSSYNEQFF TGTGCCATCAGTGATCCGACAGGCAGCTCCTACAATGAGCAGTTCTTC
once TRBJ2-2 NA TRBV4-1 CASSPNTGELFF TGCGCCAGCAGCCCGAACACCGGGGAGCTGTTTTTT
NA TRBJ2-7 NA TRBV19 CASSIGSINEQYF TGTGCCAGTAGTATCGGGTCAATCAACGAGCAGTACTTC
NA TRBJ1-4 NA TRBV19 CASSIVGRSTEKLFF TGTGCCAGTAGTATAGTGGGACGTTCGACCGAAAAACTGTTTTTT